Reported below is one T cell receptor beta chain. Per the original methods: Amplification from reference gene primers served as the basis for estimated nucleated cell counts. Clones were sequenced by immunoSEQ multiplex PCR, and TCRdb holds only the in-frame ones, with some missing. The DNA gave D and trimming, while V, J and clone size come from that table. The sample has some 74,000 clones; around 88% are singletons. These data come from a study of blood T cell repertoires in COVID-19. Whole-study context: Acute-phase and convalescent COVID-19 samples originated in the United States, Italy and Spain. PBMCs, B-cell-depleted T cells, or T cells were the source of the cDNA or gDNA that made up the material.

Germline V CDR1 and CDR2: MGHDK, SYGVNS. CDR3 size: 12 residues. Deletions cut 6 bases from V and 7 bases from J, with 10 bases between. This chain joins TRBV25-1 and TRBJ2-1; D is unclear. This clonotype was sampled from a woman over 75 with acute or convalescent COVID-19. Sequencing was done on a sample of peripheral blood. The CDR3, as DNA: TGTGCCAGCAGGAAACAGCCTAATGAGCAGTTCTTC. Its protein product is CASRKQPNEQFF. The complete variable domain, with remaining parts taken from reference TRBV25-1 and TRBJ2-1, reads EADIYQTPRYLVIGTGKKITLECSQTMGHDKMYWYQQDPGMELHLIHYSYGVNSTEKGDLSSESTVSRIRTEHFPLTLESARPSHTSQYLCASRKQPNEQFFGPGTRLTVL.